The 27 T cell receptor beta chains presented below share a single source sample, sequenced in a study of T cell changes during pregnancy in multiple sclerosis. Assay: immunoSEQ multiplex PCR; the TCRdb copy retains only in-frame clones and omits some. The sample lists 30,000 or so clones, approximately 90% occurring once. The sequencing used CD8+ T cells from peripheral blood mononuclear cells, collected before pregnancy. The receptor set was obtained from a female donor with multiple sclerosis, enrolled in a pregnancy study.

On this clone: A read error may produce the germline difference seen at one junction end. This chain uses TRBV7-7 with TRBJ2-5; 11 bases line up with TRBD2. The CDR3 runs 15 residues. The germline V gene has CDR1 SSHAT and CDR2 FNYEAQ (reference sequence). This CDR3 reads CASRESLAGEETQYF. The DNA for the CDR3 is TGTGCTAGCAGGGAATCACTAGCGGGAGAAGAGACCCAGTACTTC.

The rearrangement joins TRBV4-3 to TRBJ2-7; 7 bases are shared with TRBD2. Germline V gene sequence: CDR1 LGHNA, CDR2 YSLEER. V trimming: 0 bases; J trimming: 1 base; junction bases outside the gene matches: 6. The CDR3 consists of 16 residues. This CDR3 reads CASSQETSSASYEQYF. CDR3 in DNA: TGCGCCAGCAGCCAAGAGACTAGCTCAGCGTCCTACGAGCAGTACTTC.

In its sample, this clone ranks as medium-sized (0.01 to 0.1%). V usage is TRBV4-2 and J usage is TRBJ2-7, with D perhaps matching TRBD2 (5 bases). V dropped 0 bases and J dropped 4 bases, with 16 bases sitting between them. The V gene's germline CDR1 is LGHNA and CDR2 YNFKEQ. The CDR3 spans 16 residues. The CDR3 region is CASSQDHETGFYEQYF. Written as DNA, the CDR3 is TGTGCCAGCAGCCAAGATCACGAGACGGGGTTTTACGAGCAGTACTTC.

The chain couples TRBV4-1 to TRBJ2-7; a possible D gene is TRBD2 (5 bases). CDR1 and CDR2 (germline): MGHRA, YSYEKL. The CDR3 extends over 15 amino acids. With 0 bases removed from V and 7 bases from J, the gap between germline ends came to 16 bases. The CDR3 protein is CASSQDALALREQYF. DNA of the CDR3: TGCGCCAGCAGCCAAGATGCTCTAGCCTTGAGAGAGCAGTACTTC.

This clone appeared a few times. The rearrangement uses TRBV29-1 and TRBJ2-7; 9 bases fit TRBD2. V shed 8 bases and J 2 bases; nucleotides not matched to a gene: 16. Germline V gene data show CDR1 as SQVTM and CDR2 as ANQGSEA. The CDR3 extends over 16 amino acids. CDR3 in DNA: TGCAGCTTTTTATCCGGAGGTAGCGGGAGTCCCTACGAGCAGTACTTC. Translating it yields CSFLSGGSGSPYEQYF.

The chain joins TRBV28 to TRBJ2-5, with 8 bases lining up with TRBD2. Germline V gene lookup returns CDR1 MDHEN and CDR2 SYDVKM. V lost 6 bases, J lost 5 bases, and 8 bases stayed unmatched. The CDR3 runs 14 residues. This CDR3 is CASSYRGGDETQYF. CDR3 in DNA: TGTGCCAGCAGCTACCGGGGGGGGGACGAGACCCAGTACTTC.

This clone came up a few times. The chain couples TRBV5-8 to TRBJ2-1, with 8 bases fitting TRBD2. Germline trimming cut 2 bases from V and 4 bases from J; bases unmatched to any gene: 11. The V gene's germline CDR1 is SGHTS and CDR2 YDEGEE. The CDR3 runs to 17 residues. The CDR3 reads CASSFSSRTSRYNEQFF. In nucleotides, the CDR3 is TGTGCCAGCAGCTTCTCGTCCAGGACTAGCAGATACAATGAGCAGTTCTTC. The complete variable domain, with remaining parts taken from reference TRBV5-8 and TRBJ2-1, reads EAGVTQSPTHLIKTRGQQATLRCSPISGHTSVYWYQQALGLGLQFLLWYDEGEERNRGNFPPRFSGRQFPNYSSELNVNALELEDSALYLCASSFSSRTSRYNEQFFGPGTRLTVL.

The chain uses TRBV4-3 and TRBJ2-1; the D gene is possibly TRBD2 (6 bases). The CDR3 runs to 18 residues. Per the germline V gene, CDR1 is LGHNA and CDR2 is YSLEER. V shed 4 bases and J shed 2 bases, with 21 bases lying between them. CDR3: CASSPDNRDGSPYNEQFF. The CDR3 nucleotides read TGCGCCAGCAGCCCGGACAATCGGGACGGGAGCCCCTACAATGAGCAGTTCTTC.

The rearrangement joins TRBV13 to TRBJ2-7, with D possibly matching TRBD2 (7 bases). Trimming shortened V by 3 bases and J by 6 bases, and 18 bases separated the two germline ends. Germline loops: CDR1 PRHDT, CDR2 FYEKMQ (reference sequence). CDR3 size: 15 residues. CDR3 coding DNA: TGTGCCAGCAGCTTTAGGGGGACTATAACGCCCGAGCAGTACTTC. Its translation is CASSFRGTITPEQYF.

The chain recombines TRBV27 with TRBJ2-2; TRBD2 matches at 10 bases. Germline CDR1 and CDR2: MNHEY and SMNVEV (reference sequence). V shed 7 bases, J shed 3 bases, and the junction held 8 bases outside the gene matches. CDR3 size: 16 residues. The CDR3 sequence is CASNPYGLADTGELFF. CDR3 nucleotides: TGTGCCAGCAATCCCTACGGACTAGCGGACACCGGGGAGCTGTTTTTT.

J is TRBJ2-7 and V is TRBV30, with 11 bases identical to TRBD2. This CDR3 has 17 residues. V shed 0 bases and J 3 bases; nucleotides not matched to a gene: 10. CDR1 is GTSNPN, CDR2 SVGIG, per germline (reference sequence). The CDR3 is CAWSVGTSGPDDYEQYF. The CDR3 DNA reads TGTGCCTGGAGTGTCGGGACTAGCGGACCTGACGACTACGAGCAGTACTTC.

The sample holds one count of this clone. CDR3 sequence: CASSFFARERVTGELFF. The CDR3 bases are TGTGCCAGCAGCTTTTTTGCGCGGGAGAGGGTCACCGGGGAGCTGTTTTTT. The rearrangement links TRBV11-2 to TRBJ2-2; 7 bases line up with TRBD2. The V segment lost 3 bases and the J segment 4 bases; nucleotides outside the gene matches: 11. Germline-derived CDR1 and CDR2 are SGHAT and FQNNGV. CDR3 length: 17 residues.

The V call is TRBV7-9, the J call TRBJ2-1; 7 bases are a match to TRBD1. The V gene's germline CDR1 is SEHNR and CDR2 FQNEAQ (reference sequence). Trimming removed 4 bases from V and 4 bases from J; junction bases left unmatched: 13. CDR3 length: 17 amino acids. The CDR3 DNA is TGTGCCAGCAGCTCCAGCCGCTTCGGGACAGCATACAATGAGCAGTTCTTC. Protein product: CASSSSRFGTAYNEQFF.

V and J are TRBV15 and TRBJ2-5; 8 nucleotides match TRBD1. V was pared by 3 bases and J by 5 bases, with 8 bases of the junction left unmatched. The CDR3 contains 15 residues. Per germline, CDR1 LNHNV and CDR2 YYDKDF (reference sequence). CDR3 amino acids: CATSRDRAPRETQYF. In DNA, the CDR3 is TGTGCCACCAGCAGGGACAGGGCGCCCCGCGAGACCCAGTACTTC.

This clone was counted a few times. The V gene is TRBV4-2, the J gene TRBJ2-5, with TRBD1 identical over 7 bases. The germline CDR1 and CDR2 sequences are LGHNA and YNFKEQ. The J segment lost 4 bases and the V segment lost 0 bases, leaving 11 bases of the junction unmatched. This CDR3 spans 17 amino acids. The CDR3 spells CASSQDLGQDYGETQYF. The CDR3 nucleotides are TGTGCCAGCAGCCAAGATCTAGGACAGGATTATGGAGAGACCCAGTACTTC.

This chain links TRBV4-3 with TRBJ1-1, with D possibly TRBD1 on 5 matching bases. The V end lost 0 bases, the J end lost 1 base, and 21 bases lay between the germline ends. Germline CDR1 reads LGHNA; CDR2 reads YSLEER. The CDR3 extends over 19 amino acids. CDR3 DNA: TGCGCCAGCAGCCAAGATGACACTACGATCAGGGCACCGAACACTGAAGCTTTCTTT. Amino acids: CASSQDDTTIRAPNTEAFF.

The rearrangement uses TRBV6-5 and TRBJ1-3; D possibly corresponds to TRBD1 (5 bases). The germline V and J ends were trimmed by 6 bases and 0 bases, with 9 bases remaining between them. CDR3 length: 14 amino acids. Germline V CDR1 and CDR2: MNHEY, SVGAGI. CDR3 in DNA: TGTGCCAGCAGCCCGGGGGGCTCTGGAAACACCATATATTTT. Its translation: CASSPGGSGNTIYF.

The CDR3 sequence: CASSGVAESSYNEQFF. CDR3 nucleotide sequence: TGTGCCAGCAGCGGCGTAGCGGAGAGCTCCTACAATGAGCAGTTCTTC. The chain links TRBV11-3 to TRBJ2-1; maybe TRBD2 (6 bases). Germline V CDR1 and CDR2: SGHNT, YENEEA. The CDR3 consists of 16 residues. The ends were cut back, 5 bases at V and 0 bases at J, with 14 bases in the middle.

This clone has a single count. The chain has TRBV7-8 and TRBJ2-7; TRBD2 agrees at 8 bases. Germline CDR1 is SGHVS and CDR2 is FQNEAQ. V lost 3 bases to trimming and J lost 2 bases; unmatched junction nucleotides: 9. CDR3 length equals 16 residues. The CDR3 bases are TGTGCCAGCAGCTTTAGAAAAAGCGGGAGAGCCTACGAGCAGTACTTC. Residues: CASSFRKSGRAYEQYF.

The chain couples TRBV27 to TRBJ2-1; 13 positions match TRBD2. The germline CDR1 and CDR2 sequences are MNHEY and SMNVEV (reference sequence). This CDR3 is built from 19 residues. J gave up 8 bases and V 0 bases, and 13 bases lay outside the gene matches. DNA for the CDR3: TGTGCCAGCAGTTTATCGGTACCCACTAGCGGGAGGGCCAGGGATGAGCAGTTCTTC. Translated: CASSLSVPTSGRARDEQFF.

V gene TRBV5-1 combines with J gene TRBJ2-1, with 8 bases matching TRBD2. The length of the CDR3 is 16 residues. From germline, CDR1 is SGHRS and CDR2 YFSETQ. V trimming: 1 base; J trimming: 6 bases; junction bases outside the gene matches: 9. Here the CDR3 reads CASSLKREYFPNEQFF. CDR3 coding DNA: TGCGCCAGCAGCTTGAAGCGGGAGTACTTCCCCAATGAGCAGTTCTTC.

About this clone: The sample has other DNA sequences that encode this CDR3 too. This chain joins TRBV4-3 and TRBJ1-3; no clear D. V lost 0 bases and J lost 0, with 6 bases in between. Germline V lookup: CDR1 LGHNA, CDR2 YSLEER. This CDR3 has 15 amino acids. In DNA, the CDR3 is TGCGCCAGCAGCCAAGACTCCGTCTCTGGAAACACCATATATTTT. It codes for CASSQDSVSGNTIYF.

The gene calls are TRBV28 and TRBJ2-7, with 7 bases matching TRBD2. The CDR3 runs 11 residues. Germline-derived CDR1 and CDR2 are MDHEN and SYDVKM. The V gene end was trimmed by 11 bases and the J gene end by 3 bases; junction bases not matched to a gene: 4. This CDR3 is CAGGRGYEQYF. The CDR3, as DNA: TGTGCCGGCGGGAGAGGCTACGAGCAGTACTTC.

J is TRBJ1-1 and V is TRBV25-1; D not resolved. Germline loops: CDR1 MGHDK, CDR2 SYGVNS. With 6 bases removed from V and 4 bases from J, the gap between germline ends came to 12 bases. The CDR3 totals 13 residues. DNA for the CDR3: TGTGCCAGCAGCCTGGGAGGAGGCACTGAAGCTTTCTTT. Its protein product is CASSLGGGTEAFF.

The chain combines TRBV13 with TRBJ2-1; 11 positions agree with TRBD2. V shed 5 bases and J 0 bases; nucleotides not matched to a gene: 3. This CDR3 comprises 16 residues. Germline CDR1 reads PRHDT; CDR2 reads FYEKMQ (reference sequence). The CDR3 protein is CASSTSGGSSYNEQFF. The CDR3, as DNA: TGTGCCAGCAGCACTAGCGGGGGAAGCTCCTACAATGAGCAGTTCTTC.

The CDR3 DNA reads TGTGCCAGCAGCCGAACACAGGGGACGAGCTCCTACGAGCAGTACTTC. Encoded protein: CASSRTQGTSSYEQYF. The chain joins TRBV7-2 to TRBJ2-7; 7 nucleotides match TRBD1. The V segment lost 5 bases and the J segment 0 bases; nucleotides outside the gene matches: 10. CDR3 length: 16 amino acids. Germline V gene data show CDR1 as SGHTA and CDR2 as FQGNSA. Filled out from reference TRBV7-2 and TRBJ2-7, the complete variable domain reads GAGVSQSPSNKVTEKGKDVELRCDPISGHTALYWYRQSLGQGLEFLIYFQGNSAPDKSGLPSDRFSAERTGGSVSTLTIQRTQQEDSAVYLCASSRTQGTSSYEQYFGPGTRLTVT.

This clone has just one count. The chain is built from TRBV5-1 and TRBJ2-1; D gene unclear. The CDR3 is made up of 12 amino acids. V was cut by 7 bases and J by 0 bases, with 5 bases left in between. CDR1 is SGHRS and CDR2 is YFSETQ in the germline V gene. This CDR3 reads CASHSSYNEQFF. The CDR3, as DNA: TGCGCCAGCCATAGCTCCTACAATGAGCAGTTCTTC.